This TCR delta chain derives from a study of fetal and pediatric gammadelta thymocytes (dated by TCRdb to between 2020 and 2023). About the investigation overall: The bulk gammadelta thymocyte repertoires combined previously published and newly generated, unpublished data and were used to strengthen a single-cell study of gammadelta thymocyte development. In total, the bulk gammadelta thymocyte repertoire set covered 10 or so subjects, made up of 7 pediatric thymus donors and 3 fetal thymus donors. Bulk TCR repertoire data were added to increase subject numbers and strengthen the CDR3 publicity analysis. The bulk gammadelta thymocyte repertoires combined unpublished data with previously published data (refs 27,28). Broad study findings and their caveats: Compared with post-natal repertoires, fetal gammadelta thymocyte repertoires had previously been reported to be enriched for TRDV2, TRGV8 and TRGV9 usage, low N additions and public CDR3s.

Including the terminal cysteine and phenylalanine, the CDR3 comprises 16 residues. Kept here is only the CDR3 DNA, which spans 48 bases and is read in frame from base 1. Reading the germline V gene gives CDR1 TSWWSYY and CDR2 QGS. This clone was found a few times. Its antigen is still unknown. Sequence at one end of the junction differs from germline and may be a read error. Fetal thymuses came from elective pregnancy terminations at about 14 to 22 weeks estimated gestational age, performed for socio-psychological reasons in Singapore. All fetuses were assessed as structurally normal by ultrasound before termination and by gross morphological examination after termination. Thymocytes were stained with Zombie NIR viability dye and antibodies against CD3 (UCHT1), TCRgammadelta (11F2), TCRVgamma9 (IMMU360) and TCRVdelta2 (IMMU389). Bulk TRD and TRG CDR3 repertoires were produced separately from sorted Vgamma9Vdelta2 and nonVgamma9Vdelta2 gammadelta thymocytes taken from human fetal and pediatric thymuses. Thymic cell suspensions from fetal and post-natal thymuses were prepared as previously described. NonVgamma9Vdelta2 thymocytes were sorted as CD3+ gammadeltaTCR+ cells that did not have the Vgamma9+Vdelta2+ phenotype. A FACS Aria III cell sorter (BD Biosciences) was used for cell sorting.

The sequencer was an Illumina MiSeq. From the authors' description of their analysis: To analyze publicity, the Vgamma9Vdelta2 and nonVgamma9Vdelta2 bulk CDR3 files from each subject were merged so that every subject had one combined repertoire. CDR3 publicity was scored from 0 to 19 by checking each amino acid sequence across 9 single-cell datasets and 10 or so bulk repertoires, using base R and dplyr. Clone calls in TCRdb were regenerated from the public reads with CATT, after which identical DNA sequences shared one row. TCRdb, not the authors, supplied the V and J calls. This sample comprises about 1,400 delta-chain clones, around 9.9% of them detected only once. The ten top clones hold roughly 12% of the sample.

The specimen sequenced was non-Vgamma9Vdelta2 gamma-delta T cells from the thymus. Reading the label with the study, this specimen's cell subset or site is: CD3+gammadeltaTCR+ thymocytes not co-expressing Vgamma9 and Vdelta2. This receptor chain uses TRDV1 and TRDJ2, with 7 bases matching TRDD3. This sequence originates from a human fetus. The nucleotide sequence is TGTGCTCGTGGGGAAAATGTACGGGGGGATACAGCACAACTCTTCTTT. Its protein product is CARGENVRGDTAQLFF.